Each of the 16 T cell receptor beta chains below was sequenced from the same sample in a study of PD-1 blockade in mismatch repair-deficient tumors. Data came from immunoSEQ multiplex PCR; TCRdb stores just in-frame clones and leaves some out. Here the sample spans approximately 120,000 clones, 86% being singletons. Specimen: peripheral blood, collected 44 weeks after starting pembrolizumab. These receptors all come from an adult with mismatch repair-deficient cancer.

The chain combines TRBV4-2 with TRBJ1-2; 11 bases line up with TRBD1. This CDR3 is 14 amino acids long. Per germline, CDR1 LGHNA and CDR2 YNFKEQ. J was trimmed by 7 bases and V by 3 bases; bases with no gene match: 4. The CDR3 coding sequence is TGTGCCAGCAGCCATCCGGGACAGGGGGTTGGCTACACCTTC. Its protein product is CASSHPGQGVGYTF.

The chain has TRBV4-1 and TRBJ2-2; TRBD1 aligns across 10 bases. The V gene end was trimmed by 5 bases and the J gene end by 6 bases; junction bases not matched to a gene: 18. Germline V gene sequence: CDR1 MGHRA, CDR2 YSYEKL. CDR3 size: 19 residues. The CDR3 reads CASSEPKGGDRGNAGELFF. CDR3 coding DNA: TGCGCCAGCAGCGAGCCAAAGGGGGGGGACAGGGGTAACGCCGGGGAGCTGTTTTTT.

J is TRBJ2-7 and V is TRBV14, with TRBD1 matching over 9 bases. V was clipped by 3 bases and J by 4 bases; unmatched bases: 10. CDR3 length equals 16 residues. Germline V gene lookup returns CDR1 SGHDN and CDR2 FVKESK. This CDR3 is CASSHTPGQGVYEQYF. The DNA for the CDR3 is TGTGCCAGCAGCCACACCCCGGGACAGGGAGTTTACGAGCAGTACTTC.

The chain links TRBV6-5 to TRBJ2-7, with 8 nucleotides matching TRBD1. Germline-derived CDR1 and CDR2 are MNHEY and SVGAGI. This CDR3 has 15 amino acids. J was trimmed by 5 bases and V by 5 bases; bases with no gene match: 11. Written as DNA, the CDR3 is TGTGCCAGCAGTCCGACAGGGGAGAAGTTCAACGAGCAGTACTTC. Translating it yields CASSPTGEKFNEQYF.

The chain carries TRBV19 and TRBJ2-3; the match to TRBD2 covers 10 bases. From germline, CDR1 is LNHDA and CDR2 SQIVND (reference sequence). Trimming removed 6 bases from V and 2 bases from J; junction bases left unmatched: 8. CDR3 length: 16 amino acids. The CDR3 region is CASRNGLAEITDTQYF. CDR3 bases: TGTGCCAGTAGAAACGGACTAGCGGAGATCACAGATACGCAGTATTTT.

The chain carries TRBV19 and TRBJ1-5; no firm D call. The germline gives CDR1 LNHDA, CDR2 SQIVND (reference sequence). CDR3 size: 16 residues. Trimming took 0 bases from V and 6 from J, leaving 15 bases between them. CDR3: CASSIDWVGSAQPQHF. For the CDR3, the DNA is TGTGCCAGTAGTATAGATTGGGTGGGGTCCGCTCAGCCCCAGCATTTT.

The CDR3 nucleotides are TGTGCCAGCAGCACCCAACTAGCGACCGAGCAGTACTTC. The encoded protein is CASSTQLATEQYF. This chain links TRBV5-6 with TRBJ2-7; TRBD2 agrees at 7 bases. Trimming at V came to 4 bases and at J to 6 bases, leaving 7 bases not matched to a gene. The CDR3 consists of 13 residues. Germline assignment: CDR1 SGHDT and CDR2 YYEEEE.

This clone showed up just a few times. J is TRBJ2-2 and V is TRBV4-1; weak D call: TRBD1 (6 bases). Trimming removed 4 bases from V and 5 bases from J, with 11 bases in between. This CDR3 has 14 amino acids. Germline V gene sequence: CDR1 MGHRA, CDR2 YSYEKL. CDR3 sequence: CASSPGQFTGELFF. The CDR3 DNA reads as TGCGCCAGCAGCCCCGGACAGTTTACCGGGGAGCTGTTTTTT.

The genes are TRBV18 and TRBJ2-5; 9 positions agree with TRBD2. V was clipped by 1 base and J by 0 bases; unmatched bases: 6. CDR3 length equals 17 residues. CDR1 KGHSH and CDR2 LQKENI come from the germline V gene. DNA of the CDR3: TGTGCCAGCTCACCACGAGCTAGCGGGAACAACCAAGAGACCCAGTACTTC. This translates into CASSPRASGNNQETQYF.

The chain couples TRBV6-5 to TRBJ2-1; TRBD2 aligns across 12 bases. After removal of 6 bases from V and 6 bases from J, the junction contained 6 bases not matched to a gene. CDR1 is MNHEY, CDR2 SVGAGI, per germline. The CDR3 loop spans 15 amino acids. CDR3 in amino acids: CASRRGLAGINEQFF. The DNA for the CDR3 is TGTGCCAGCAGGCGCGGACTAGCGGGAATCAATGAGCAGTTCTTC.

The chain is built from TRBV7-9 and TRBJ2-1, with 7 bases fitting TRBD2. The CDR3 is made up of 13 amino acids. CDR1 is SEHNR, CDR2 FQNEAQ, per germline (reference sequence). After removal of 6 bases from V and 15 bases from J, the junction contained 14 bases not matched to a gene. CDR3: CASRLGAGVRSFF. The CDR3 DNA reads TGTGCCAGCAGACTCGGGGCGGGAGTCAGGTCGTTCTTC.

The rearrangement joins TRBV19 to TRBJ2-3; 9 bases match TRBD2. The CDR3 spans 16 residues. After removal of 5 bases from V and 1 base from J, the junction contained 7 bases not matched to a gene. Germline V gene data show CDR1 as LNHDA and CDR2 as SQIVND (reference sequence). CDR3 sequence reads: CASSVIAGVGTDTQYF. CDR3 in DNA: TGTGCCAGTAGTGTAATAGCGGGAGTCGGCACAGATACGCAGTATTTT.

V usage is TRBV11-3 and J usage is TRBJ2-1; D uncertain. The V gene's germline CDR1 is SGHNT and CDR2 YENEEA. The CDR3 has 17 amino acids. V lost 0 bases and J 5 bases, leaving 17 bases between the germline ends. The CDR3 loop is CASSLDRDAGRDNEQFF. CDR3 in DNA: TGTGCCAGCAGCTTAGATCGCGACGCTGGCCGGGACAATGAGCAGTTCTTC. Looking up the rest from reference TRBV11-3 and TRBJ2-1 gives the full variable domain: EAGVVQSPRYKIIEKKQPVAFWCNPISGHNTLYWYLQNLGQGPELLIRYENEEAVDDSQLPKDRFSAERLKGVDSTLKIQPAELGDSAVYLCASSLDRDAGRDNEQFFGPGTRLTVL.

The chain uses TRBV5-1 and TRBJ2-3; D unclear. Deletions cut 3 bases from V and 0 bases from J, with 17 bases between. The CDR3 covers 17 residues. Germline CDR1 and CDR2: SGHRS and YFSETQ. The CDR3 DNA reads as TGCGCCAGCAGCTCGCCAATGCAGCTATCGAGCACAGATACGCAGTATTTT. Amino acids: CASSSPMQLSSTDTQYF.

This clone has only a few counts. CDR3 amino acids: CASSFPSNTEAFF. CDR3 coding DNA: TGTGCCAGCAGTTTCCCCTCGAACACTGAAGCTTTCTTT. The chain is built from TRBV28 and TRBJ1-1; D remains unclear. Germline-derived CDR1 and CDR2 are MDHEN and SYDVKM. CDR3 length: 13 residues. V was clipped by 3 bases and J by 1 base, with 6 bases between them.

This chain connects TRBV9 to TRBJ2-1; no clear D. V was pared by 1 base and J by 0 bases, with 14 bases between. The germline CDR1 and CDR2 sequences are SGDLS and YYNGEE. This CDR3 has 17 amino acids. The CDR3 here is CASSVPHNISSYNEQFF. The CDR3 DNA is TGTGCCAGCAGCGTACCACATAATATTAGCTCCTACAATGAGCAGTTCTTC.